This TCR beta chain derives from a study of glioma-infiltrating T cells. Notes on the study in general: Above-expected tissue-blood divergence occurred in all gliomas, most in low-grade ones. Very few CDR3 sequences were shared between tissue and blood.

This clonotype was recorded at least ten times. What it binds is unknown. Amplification of TCR alpha and beta CDR3 regions from RNA used iRepertoire nested multiplex PCR. Tissue mRNA or PBMC total RNA, roughly 100-400 ng, went into one-step reverse transcription and amplification. TCRdb re-called the multiplex PCR reads through MiXCR, storing one row per CDR3 protein. This sample has some 120,000 distinct CDR3 sequences, with roughly 24% found just once. Material: glioma tissue, nonneoplastic brain tissue, or PBMCs (not recorded which). The origin of this receptor is a human donor with low-grade glioma or glioblastoma, undergoing nonglioma brain surgery, or in good health (not recorded which).

The CDR3 is CATSRVGGDYYEQYF. The CDR3 DNA is TGTGCCACCAGCAGAGTAGGCGGGGATTACTACGAGCAGTACTTC. The J gene is TRBJ2-7, the V gene TRBV15, with D possibly matching TRBD2 (6 bases). The CDR3 consists of 15 residues. The V end lost 1 base, the J end lost 3 bases, and 13 bases lay between the germline ends. Germline V gene data show CDR1 as LNHNV and CDR2 as YYDKDF (reference sequence).